The T cell receptor (beta chain) under discussion was sequenced for a study of T cell repertoires in cytomegalovirus infection. Study summary: It was recently identified HLA-C-restricted and well-studied HLA-B-restricted CMV epitopes that the study used. Indications of both CMV infection and matching HLA type were provided by public TCR beta signatures. Findings and limits, study-wide: Dominating the ex vivo response were HLA-C-restricted CMV-specific TCR beta clonotypes.

TCRdb redid the calling of the reads with MiXCR, one entry per CDR3 protein. Of approximately 110,000 distinct CDR3 sequences in the sample, around 29% were seen once. This clonotype was observed at least ten times. No antigen is known for it. The CDR3 is 12 residues long. Trimming left V 3 bases short and J 10 bases short, with 12 bases between. Germline CDR1 MGHRA, CDR2 YSYEKL. The clonotype comes from a human donor in good health (CMV status not recorded). Some clones in this sample may be carry-over from other donors' samples. The specimen comprised CD8+ T cells from cultured PBMCs, sampled from culture after CMV antigen stimulation. This sequence joins TRBV4-1 and TRBJ1-1; maybe TRBD1 (5 bases). The CDR3 is CASSQGGTRAFF. CDR3 bases: TGCGCCAGCAGCCAGGGGGGGACTCGAGCTTTCTTT.